Following are 9 T cell receptor beta chains from one sample sequenced in a study of OX40 agonist ivuxolimab in advanced cancers. TCRdb keeps only in-frame clones here, not all; method: immunoSEQ multiplex PCR. The sample lists 80,000 to 95,000 clones; roughly nine tenths were seen once. The starting material was CD4+ or CD8+ T cells sorted from blood, obtained in a trial of the OX40 agonist ivuxolimab. All receptors derive from an adult with an advanced solid tumor such as melanoma, head and neck, liver or kidney cancer.

The J gene is TRBJ2-3, the V gene TRBV6-1; D might be TRBD2 (6 bases). With 8 bases removed from V and 4 bases from J, the gap between germline ends came to 13 bases. Germline lookup yields CDR1 MNHNS and CDR2 SASEGT. The CDR3 sequence is 13 residues long. Here the CDR3 DNA reads TGTGCCAGCTCCGGGACTTATGCAGATACGCAGTATTTT. As protein: CASSGTYADTQYF.

The rearrangement links TRBV12-5 to TRBJ2-3, with D hard to call. The germline V gene encodes CDR1 LGHNT and CDR2 FRNRAP. V shed 3 bases and J shed 1 base, with 5 bases lying between them. The CDR3 is 13 residues long. The CDR3 region is CASGFGRTDTQYF. The CDR3 nucleotides are TGTGCTAGTGGTTTCGGACGCACAGATACGCAGTATTTT.

V is TRBV7-9 and J is TRBJ2-5; TRBD2 is a possible D gene (6 bases). CDR1 and CDR2 from the germline V gene are SEHNR and FQNEAQ (reference sequence). The CDR3 is 13 amino acids. The V end was cut by 1 base, the J end by 5 bases, with 8 bases between. CDR3 amino acids: CASSLDGRETQYF. In DNA form, the CDR3 reads TGTGCCAGCAGCTTAGATGGGAGGGAGACCCAGTACTTC. The complete variable domain, with remaining parts taken from reference TRBV7-9 and TRBJ2-5, reads DTGVSQNPRHKITKRGQNVTFRCDPISEHNRLYWYRQTLGQGPEFLTYFQNEAQLEKSRLLSDRFSAERPKGSFSTLEIQRTEQGDSAMYLCASSLDGRETQYFGPGTRLLVL.

The V call is TRBV5-1, the J call TRBJ2-2; TRBD1 matches at 8 bases. The V segment lost 4 bases and the J segment 0 bases; nucleotides outside the gene matches: 17. The germline V gene has CDR1 SGHRS and CDR2 YFSETQ. CDR3 length equals 20 residues. The CDR3 DNA sequence: TGCGCCAGCAGCCCATGGGACAGGTACCGCGTAATGTCGAACACCGGGGAGCTGTTTTTT. Translation: CASSPWDRYRVMSNTGELFF.

DNA of the CDR3: TGTGCCTGGAGCTCCGGGACAGGCCTCACAGATACGCAGTATTTT. Amino acids: CAWSSGTGLTDTQYF. The V gene is TRBV30, the J gene TRBJ2-3, with TRBD1 matching 8 bases. The CDR3 extends over 15 amino acids. Germline assignment: CDR1 GTSNPN and CDR2 SVGIG (reference sequence). The trim removed 3 bases at V and 2 bases at J, leaving 7 bases unmatched.

V gene TRBV4-1 combines with J gene TRBJ2-6; no definite D call. The germline V gene has CDR1 MGHRA and CDR2 YSYEKL. The CDR3 length is 16 residues. Trimming took 0 bases from V and 4 from J, leaving 10 bases between them. CDR3 nucleotide sequence: TGCGCCAGCAGCCAAGATCTCGGTTCCGGGGCCAACGTCCTGACTTTC. It yields the protein CASSQDLGSGANVLTF.

The V and J genes are TRBV27 and TRBJ2-3, with a possible D match to TRBD2 (6 bases). Trimming cost V 8 bases and J 5 bases, with 11 bases left between them. The CDR3 runs to 12 residues. Germline V gene data show CDR1 as MNHEY and CDR2 as SMNVEV (reference sequence). CDR3 in DNA: TGTGCCAGCGCACTAGCTGGAGATACGCAGTATTTT. Translation gives CASALAGDTQYF.

V is TRBV10-1 and J is TRBJ2-5; TRBD2 agrees at 7 bases. The J call may be faulty, since TRBJ2-7 better matches the DNA end. Germline CDR1 WNHNN, CDR2 SYGVQD (reference sequence). The CDR3 is 16 residues long. Here the CDR3 DNA reads TGCGCCAGCAGTGACGGGCTAGCGGAGAGCTCCTACGAGCAGTACTTC. Translation: CASSDGLAESSYEQYF.

This chain connects TRBV11-3 to TRBJ2-7, with 7 bases fitting TRBD1. V was clipped by 5 bases and J by 0 bases; unmatched bases: 4. There are 14 residues in the CDR3. CDR1 and CDR2 from the germline V gene are SGHNT and YENEEA. CDR3 in DNA: TGTGCCAGCAGCACCCGGGACAGCTCCTACGAGCAGTACTTC. Its protein is CASSTRDSSYEQYF.